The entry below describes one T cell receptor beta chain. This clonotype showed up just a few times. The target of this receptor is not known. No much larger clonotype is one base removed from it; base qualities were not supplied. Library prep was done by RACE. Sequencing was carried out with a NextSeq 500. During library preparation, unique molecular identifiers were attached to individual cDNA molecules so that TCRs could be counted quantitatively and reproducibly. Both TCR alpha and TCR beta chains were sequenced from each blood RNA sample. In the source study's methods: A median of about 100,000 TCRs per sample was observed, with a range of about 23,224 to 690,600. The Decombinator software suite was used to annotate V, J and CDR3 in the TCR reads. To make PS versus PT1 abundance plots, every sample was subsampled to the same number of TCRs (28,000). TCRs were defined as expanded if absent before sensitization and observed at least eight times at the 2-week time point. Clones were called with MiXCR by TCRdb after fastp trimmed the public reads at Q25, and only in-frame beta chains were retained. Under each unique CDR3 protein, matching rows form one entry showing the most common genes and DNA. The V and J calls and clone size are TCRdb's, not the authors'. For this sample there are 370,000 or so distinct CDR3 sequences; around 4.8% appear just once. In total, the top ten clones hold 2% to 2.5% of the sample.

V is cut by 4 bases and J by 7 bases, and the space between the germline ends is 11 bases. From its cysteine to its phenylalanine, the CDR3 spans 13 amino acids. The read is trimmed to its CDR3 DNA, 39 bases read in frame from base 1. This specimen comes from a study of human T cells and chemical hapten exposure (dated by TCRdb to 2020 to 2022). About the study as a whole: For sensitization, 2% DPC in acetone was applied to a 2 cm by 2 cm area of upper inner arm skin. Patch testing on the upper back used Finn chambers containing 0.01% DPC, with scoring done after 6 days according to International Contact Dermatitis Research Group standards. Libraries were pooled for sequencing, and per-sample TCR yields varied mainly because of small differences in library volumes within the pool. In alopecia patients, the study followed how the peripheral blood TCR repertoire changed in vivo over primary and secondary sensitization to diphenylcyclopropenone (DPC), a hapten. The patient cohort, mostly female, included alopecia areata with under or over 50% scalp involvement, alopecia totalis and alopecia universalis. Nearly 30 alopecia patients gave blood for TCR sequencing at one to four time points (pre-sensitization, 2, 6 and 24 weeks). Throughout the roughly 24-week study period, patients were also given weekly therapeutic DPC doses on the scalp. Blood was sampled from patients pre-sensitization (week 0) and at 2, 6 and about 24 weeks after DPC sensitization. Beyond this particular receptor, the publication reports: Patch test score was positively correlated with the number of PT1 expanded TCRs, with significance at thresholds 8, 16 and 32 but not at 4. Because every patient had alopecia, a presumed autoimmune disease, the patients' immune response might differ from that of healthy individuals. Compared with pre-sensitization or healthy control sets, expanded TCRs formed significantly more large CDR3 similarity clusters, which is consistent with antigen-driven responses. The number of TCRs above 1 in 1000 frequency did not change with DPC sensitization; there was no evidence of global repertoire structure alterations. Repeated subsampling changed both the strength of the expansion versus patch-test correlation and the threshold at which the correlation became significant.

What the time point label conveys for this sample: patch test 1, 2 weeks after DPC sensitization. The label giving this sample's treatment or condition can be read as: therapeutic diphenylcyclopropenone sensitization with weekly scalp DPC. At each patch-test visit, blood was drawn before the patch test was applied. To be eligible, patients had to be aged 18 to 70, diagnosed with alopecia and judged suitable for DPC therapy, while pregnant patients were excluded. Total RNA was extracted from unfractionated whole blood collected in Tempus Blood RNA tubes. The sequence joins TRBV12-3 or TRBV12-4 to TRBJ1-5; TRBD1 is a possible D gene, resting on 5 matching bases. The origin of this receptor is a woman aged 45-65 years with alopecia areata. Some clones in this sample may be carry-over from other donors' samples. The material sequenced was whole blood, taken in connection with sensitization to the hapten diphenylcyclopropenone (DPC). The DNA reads TGTGCCAGCAGTTGGGCCGGGGGGCAGCCCCAGCATTTT. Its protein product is CASSWAGGQPQHF.